The rows below give T cell receptor beta chains drawn from one sample of a study of regulatory T cells in long-lasting Graves disease. TCRdb redid the calling of the multiplex PCR reads with MiXCR, one entry per CDR3 protein. The table shows approximately 300,000 distinct CDR3 sequences, with under 20% occurring only once. Sequencing used peripheral blood mononuclear cells (PBMCs), obtained at new diagnosis, from a patient treated with antithyroid drugs. The receptors were sampled from a female donor with Graves disease. CDR3s leave out the opening cysteine and the closing phenylalanine or tryptophan. Each record gives: V gene, CDR3 protein.

>TRBV9
ASSVGIGGLAGEQY
>TRBV11-2
ASSGGLLDTQY
>TRBV20-1
SARGLAGLSGYEQY
>TRBV11-2
ASSSFGYTDTQY
>TRBV3-1
ASSQLEGSHIQY
>TRBV10-3
AITAGGNYGYT
>TRBV7-9
ASSQGLAGILEQY
>TRBV7-9
ASSFRPNTEAF
>TRBV12-3/TRBV12-4
ASSYPLSGKDTQY
>TRBV20-1
SARRGTGGTFSKNIQY
>TRBV24-1
ATSDPQLTGFGETQY
>TRBV6-1
ASSPTEGRSETQY
>TRBV11-2
ASSLREGRTGYT
>TRBV2
ASFLGTGTYEQY
>TRBV4-2
ASSQARRANEKLF
>TRBV19
ASSRTAQETQY
>TRBV2
ASSEASRDYEQY
>TRBV19
ASSIGPEAF
>TRBV2
ASSEYRENTEAF